Listed here are 22 T cell receptor beta chains from one sample, sequenced in a study of shared clonotypes between healthy human individuals. Method: immunoSEQ multiplex PCR; TCRdb's copy keeps in-frame clones and lacks some. The sample carries approximately 1,000,000 clones, roughly 77% recorded once. Sequenced material: memory CD4+ T cells from PBMCs. This sample's subset: CD45RA-negative fraction. These receptors all come from a man between 18 and 35 years old in good health. Some clones in this sample may be carry-over from other donors' samples.

This chain links TRBV9 with TRBJ2-2, with D possibly being TRBD2 (6 bases). Trimming took 3 bases from V and 6 from J, leaving 12 bases between them. Germline lookup yields CDR1 SGDLS and CDR2 YYNGEE. The CDR3 has 14 residues. The DNA of the CDR3 is TGTGCCAGCAGCGACGCATCGGGGGCCGGGGAGCTGTTTTTT. Protein product: CASSDASGAGELFF.

V and J are TRBV21-1 and TRBJ2-7; the table calls TRBD1, which could not be checked here. TRBV21-1 is deemed a pseudogene. This CDR3 contains 17 residues. CDR3 loop: CASSKAHRGTPAYEQYF. DNA for the CDR3: TGTGCCAGCAGCAAAGCCCACAGGGGGACACCTGCCTACGAGCAGTACTTC.

Comment on this clone: One junction end disagrees with the germline gene, perhaps due to a read error. The chain employs TRBV9 and TRBJ1-2; D may be TRBD1 (5 bases). Germline V gene data show CDR1 as SGDLS and CDR2 as YYNGEE. There are 16 residues in the CDR3. For the CDR3, the DNA is TGTGCCAGCAACGTAGATTTGGCCAGCCAGGGCTATGGCTACACCTTC. Translation gives CASNVDLASQGYGYTF.

For this clone: This sample includes further DNA sequences coding for the same CDR3. This sequence joins TRBV7-9 and TRBJ1-4; TRBD1 is a possible D gene (6 bases). V was shortened by 8 bases and J by 5 bases, with 15 bases between the two germline ends. There are 14 residues in the CDR3. Germline V gene lookup returns CDR1 SEHNR and CDR2 FQNEAQ (reference sequence). CDR3 amino acids: CASSSGQPNEKLFF. The CDR3 bases are TGTGCCAGCTCCTCAGGACAGCCGAATGAAAAACTGTTTTTT.

V is TRBV6-5 and J is TRBJ2-7; D possibly uses TRBD1 or TRBD2 (6 bases each). With 8 bases removed from V and 5 bases from J, the gap between germline ends came to 13 bases. Germline CDR1 MNHEY, CDR2 SVGAGI. The CDR3 is 12 residues long. CDR3 bases: TGTGCCAGCGGAGGGGGACCTCACGAGCAGTACTTC. It translates to CASGGGPHEQYF.

The V call is TRBV9, the J call TRBJ1-4, with 7 bases matching TRBD1. Losses at the gene ends were 4 bases for V and 3 bases for J; bases not matched to a gene: 3. The CDR3 is 14 residues long. CDR1 and CDR2 (germline): SGDLS, YYNGEE. The CDR3 loop is CASSITGANEKLFF. The CDR3 DNA reads as TGTGCCAGCAGCATTACAGGGGCTAATGAAAAACTGTTTTTT. Variable domain in full (rest from reference TRBV9 and TRBJ1-4): DSGVTQTPKHLITATGQRVTLRCSPRSGDLSVYWYQQSLDQGLQFLIQYYNGEERAKGNILERFSAQQFPDLHSELNLSSLELGDSALYFCASSITGANEKLFFGSGTQLSVL.

With regard to this clone: Only one base separates this from a far larger clonotype, so it likely reflects a read error. This specimen includes other DNA sequences encoding the same CDR3. The chain recombines TRBV5-1 with TRBJ1-1; maybe TRBD1 (6 bases). V dropped 4 bases and J dropped 1 base, with 8 bases sitting between them. Germline values: CDR1 SGHRS, CDR2 YFSETQ. The CDR3 is 13 amino acids. The DNA for the CDR3 is TGCGCCAGCAGCCTGACAGGGAACACTGAAGCTTTCTTT. Protein sequence: CASSLTGNTEAFF.

This clone turned up a few times. The gene calls are TRBV29-1 and TRBJ2-5, with D tentatively TRBD2 (6 bases). The CDR3 extends over 11 amino acids. CDR1 is SQVTM, CDR2 ANQGSEA, per germline. The CDR3 here is CICGEVETQYF. For the CDR3, the DNA is TGCATTTGTGGGGAGGTGGAGACCCAGTACTTC.

The V gene is TRBV7-3, the J gene TRBJ2-5; 10 nucleotides match TRBD1. The CDR3 is made up of 15 amino acids. J gave up 5 bases and V 2 bases, and 5 bases lay outside the gene matches. Per germline, CDR1 SGHTA and CDR2 FQGTGA. DNA of the CDR3: TGTGCCAGCAGCTTATGGACAGGGGGAGGGGAGACCCAGTACTTC. This gives the protein CASSLWTGGGETQYF.

The genes are TRBV18 and TRBJ2-1, with D possibly matching TRBD2 (6 bases). V shed 1 base and J shed 8 bases, with 15 bases lying between them. The CDR3 is 15 amino acids. From germline, CDR1 is KGHSH and CDR2 LQKENI. For the CDR3, the DNA is TGTGCCAGCTCACCACTCCGACTAGTCGGAGATGAGCAGTTCTTC. Translated: CASSPLRLVGDEQFF.

The chain is built from TRBV28 and TRBJ1-2; D is unresolved. This CDR3 comprises 13 residues. Germline V gene sequence: CDR1 MDHEN, CDR2 SYDVKM. The V end was cut by 4 bases, the J end by 6 bases, with 12 bases between. CDR3 sequence reads: CASSSPQINGYTF. The CDR3, as DNA: TGTGCCAGCAGTTCCCCACAAATTAATGGCTACACCTTC.

The CDR3 reads CASSLKPTRTDTQYF. CDR3 nucleotides: TGTGCCAGCAGTCTAAAACCGACCCGCACAGATACGCAGTATTTT. The chain uses TRBV27 and TRBJ2-3; D is ambiguous. CDR1 MNHEY and CDR2 SMNVEV come from the germline V gene (reference sequence). The CDR3 is 15 amino acids. Trimming took off 5 bases at V and 1 base at J, with 13 bases between the two ends.

V is TRBV28 and J is TRBJ1-5, with 8 bases matching TRBD1. The CDR3 covers 16 residues. Unmatched junction bases numbered 10, after V lost 4 bases and J lost 5 bases. Germline V gives CDR1 MDHEN, CDR2 SYDVKM. CDR3 in amino acids: CASSSTGVGVDQPQHF. The CDR3 DNA follows: TGTGCCAGCAGTTCGACAGGGGTAGGCGTTGATCAGCCCCAGCATTTT.

The chain employs TRBV9 and TRBJ1-5; 7 bases agree with TRBD1. Germline values: CDR1 SGDLS, CDR2 YYNGEE. Losses at the gene ends were 2 bases for V and 5 bases for J; bases not matched to a gene: 7. The CDR3 loop spans 15 amino acids. CDR3 coding DNA: TGTGCCAGCAGCGTGACAGGGTTAACAGATCAGCCCCAGCATTTT. Residues: CASSVTGLTDQPQHF.

This clone was recorded once. CDR3 DNA: TGTGCCAGCAGCTCACACCCGAACACTGAAGCTTTCTTT. Translation: CASSSHPNTEAFF. The chain is built from TRBV6-1 and TRBJ1-1; D is unclear. CDR1 is MNHNS, CDR2 SASEGT, per germline. The CDR3 has 13 amino acids. The germline V and J ends were trimmed by 6 bases and 1 base, with 9 bases remaining between them.

On this clone: No DNA is shown, since the ends of the CDR3 on it are uncertain; the CDR3 is the one TCRdb lists. This rearrangement joins TRBV14 to TRBJ1-2. The length of the CDR3 is 13 amino acids, counting both ends. CDR1 is SGHDN, CDR2 FVKESK, per germline. CDR3 residues: CASSPYSTLGYTF.

The rearrangement uses TRBV27 and TRBJ1-5; D possibly corresponds to TRBD1 (5 bases). This CDR3 has 16 amino acids. Between the trimmed V and J ends, which lost 5 bases and 2 bases, there was a span of 16 bases. Germline V lookup: CDR1 MNHEY, CDR2 SMNVEV (reference sequence). The CDR3 is CASSPLTPRGNQPQHF. The CDR3, as DNA: TGTGCCAGCAGTCCCCTGACCCCCAGGGGCAATCAGCCCCAGCATTTT.

This clone was detected once. J is TRBJ1-2 and V is TRBV28; weak D call: TRBD1 (6 bases). Looked up from germline, CDR1 is MDHEN and CDR2 is SYDVKM. This CDR3 is built from 12 residues. V was pared by 8 bases and J by 13 bases, with 20 bases between. CDR3 nucleotides: TGTGCCAGCTACCCTCCGGAGGGACAAGTCACCTTC. This encodes CASYPPEGQVTF.

The CDR3, as DNA: TGTGCCAGCAGCTCAGGGTCTGGAAACACCATATATTTT. The encoded protein is CASSSGSGNTIYF. This chain joins TRBV11-3 and TRBJ1-3; D possibly corresponds to TRBD1 (5 bases). V lost 4 bases and J lost 1, with 5 bases in between. CDR1 is SGHNT, CDR2 YENEEA, per germline. This CDR3 region has 13 residues.

In DNA, the CDR3 is TGTGCCAGCAGCTTGAGGTTTGGGGAGCTGTTTTTT. Amino acids: CASSLRFGELFF. This sequence joins TRBV7-9 and TRBJ2-2; D is unclear. This CDR3 spans 12 amino acids. Germline values: CDR1 SEHNR, CDR2 FQNEAQ (reference sequence). V lost 3 bases, J lost 8 bases, and 7 bases lay in between.

This clone was picked up one time. The genes are TRBV2 and TRBJ1-2; weak D call: TRBD1 (5 bases). Looked up from germline, CDR1 is SNHLY and CDR2 is FYNNEI. CDR3 length: 14 residues. With 7 bases removed from V and 4 bases from J, the gap between germline ends came to 16 bases. CDR3 sequence (DNA): TGTGCCAGCACTTCGGGGCAGGGCTCCTATGGCTACACCTTC. Encoded protein: CASTSGQGSYGYTF.

The chain has TRBV18 and TRBJ1-5; TRBD1 aligns across 9 bases. Germline V gene data show CDR1 as KGHSH and CDR2 as LQKENI. The ends lost 4 bases at V and 1 base at J; junction bases unmatched: 17. This CDR3 has 20 residues. The CDR3 protein is CASSLGLGQGGGGSNQPQHF. DNA for the CDR3: TGTGCCAGCTCACTCGGCCTGGGACAGGGCGGGGGCGGCAGCAATCAGCCCCAGCATTTT.